The TCR beta chain under discussion was sequenced for a study of blood T cell repertoires in COVID-19. The overall study: Donors in the United States, Italy and Spain gave samples during acute or convalescent COVID-19. T cells, B-cell-depleted T cells, or PBMCs provided the cDNA or gDNA that served as material.

Original processing notes: Using reference gene primer amplification, nucleated cell counts were estimated. TCRdb's table, derived via immunoSEQ multiplex PCR, lists solely in-frame clones and lacks some. V and J calls and clone size come straight from that table; D and trimming were deduced from the DNA. The profile shows just over 80,000 clones, about 70% of them singletons. With V trimmed by 5 bases and J by 1 base, 12 bases remained unmatched. CDR1 and CDR2 (germline): SGHNT, YYREEE (reference sequence). The CDR3 extends over 16 amino acids. Material: peripheral blood. The sequence derives from a woman aged 80 or older with active or convalescent COVID-19. The rearrangement links TRBV5-4 to TRBJ2-7; TRBD2 aligns across 7 bases. CDR3 nucleotide sequence: TGTGCCAGCAGGGAGTACGAGGGTAGCGGGTCCTACGAGCAGTACTTC. Translation gives CASREYEGSGSYEQYF.